A selection of T cell receptor beta chains follows, all from one sample in a study of monozygotic twins with inflammatory bowel disease. TCRdb reprocessed the 5' RACE reads and reports one entry per CDR3 protein, with no DNA. The sample includes 330,000 or so distinct CDR3 sequences. The sequencing input was blood. The receptors come from a human donor with ulcerative colitis or Crohn's disease, or a healthy co-twin of an affected twin (not recorded which). Both conserved end residues are part of each CDR3.

V	J	CDR3
TRBV6-2/TRBV6-3	TRBJ2-5	CASSQTESGTQYF
TRBV7-3	TRBJ1-2	CASSLTAGGNYGYTF
TRBV10-3	TRBJ2-3	CAISNKLATDTQYF
TRBV5-1	TRBJ2-1	CASTSGGPRQFF
TRBV7-9	TRBJ1-1	CASSLDRQTPLAFF
TRBV28	TRBJ1-1	CASTELNTEAFF
TRBV20-1	TRBJ1-2	CSASADGAYGYTF
TRBV20-1	TRBJ1-2	CSASPGANGYTF
TRBV20-1	TRBJ2-7	CSARGPTSGGPYEQYF
TRBV24-1	TRBJ2-7	CATSDLPRDHEQYF
TRBV11-2	TRBJ2-3	CASSLVGGPDTQYF
TRBV29-1	TRBJ2-1	CSVEDLGTSNEQFF
TRBV5-1	TRBJ1-1	CASSRRPGHQNTEAFF
TRBV6-5	TRBJ1-2	CASSYSSPKYGYTF
TRBV28	TRBJ1-2	CASSTSGRGYGYTF
TRBV5-1	TRBJ2-2	CASSPGVVTGELFF
TRBV30	TRBJ2-1	CACLRGPGYNEQFF
TRBV20-1	TRBJ1-2	CSASPVGSAYGYTF
TRBV20-1	TRBJ1-6	CSASLTGTYSPLHF
TRBV12-3/TRBV12-4	TRBJ2-7	CASSTSYRGLHEQYF
TRBV7-2	TRBJ2-2	CASSLEAGTGELFF
TRBV23-1	TRBJ2-3	CASSPISDGTYRAADTQYF
TRBV30	TRBJ1-1	CAWELHTEAFF
TRBV11-2	TRBJ2-3	CASSLGTSGVNTDTQYF